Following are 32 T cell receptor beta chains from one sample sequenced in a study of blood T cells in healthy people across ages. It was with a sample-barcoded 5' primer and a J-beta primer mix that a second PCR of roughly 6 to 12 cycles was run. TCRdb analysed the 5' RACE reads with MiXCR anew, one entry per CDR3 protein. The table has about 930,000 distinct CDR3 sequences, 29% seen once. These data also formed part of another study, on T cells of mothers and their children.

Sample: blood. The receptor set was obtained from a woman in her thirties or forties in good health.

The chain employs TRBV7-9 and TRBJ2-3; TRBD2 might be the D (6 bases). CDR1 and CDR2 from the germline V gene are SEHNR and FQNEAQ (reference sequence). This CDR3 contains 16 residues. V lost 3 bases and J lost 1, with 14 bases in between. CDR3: CASSFPPGGGTDTQYF. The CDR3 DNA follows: TGTGCCAGCAGCTTCCCACCGGGCGGGGGCACAGATACGCAGTATTTT.

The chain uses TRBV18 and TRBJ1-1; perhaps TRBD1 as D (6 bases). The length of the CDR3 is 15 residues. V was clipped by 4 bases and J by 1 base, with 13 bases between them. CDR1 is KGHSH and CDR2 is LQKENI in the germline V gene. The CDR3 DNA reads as TGTGCCAGCTCACAACCGGTGGGACAGAACACTGAAGCTTTCTTT. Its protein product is CASSQPVGQNTEAFF.

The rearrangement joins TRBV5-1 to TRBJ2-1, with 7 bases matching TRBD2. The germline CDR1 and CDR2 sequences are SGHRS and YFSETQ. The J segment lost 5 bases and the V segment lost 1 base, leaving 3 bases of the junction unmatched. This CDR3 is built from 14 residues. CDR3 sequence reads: CASSLMTSHNEQFF. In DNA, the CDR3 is TGCGCCAGCAGCTTGATGACTAGCCACAATGAGCAGTTCTTC.

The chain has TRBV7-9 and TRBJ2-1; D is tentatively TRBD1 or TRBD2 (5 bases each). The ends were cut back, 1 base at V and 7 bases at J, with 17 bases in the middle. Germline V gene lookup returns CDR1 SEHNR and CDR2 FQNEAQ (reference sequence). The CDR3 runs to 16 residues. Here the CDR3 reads CASSLVGDAVRNEQFF. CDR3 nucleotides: TGTGCCAGCAGCTTAGTGGGGGACGCCGTCCGGAATGAGCAGTTCTTC.

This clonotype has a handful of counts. This chain's CDR3 is CASSLVDYTQYF. Here the CDR3 DNA reads TGTGCCAGCAGCTTAGTGGACTATACGCAGTATTTT. The chain uses TRBV7-2 and TRBJ2-3, with a possible D match to TRBD2 (5 bases). Between the trimmed V and J ends, which lost 1 base and 7 bases, there was a span of 6 bases. The CDR3 totals 12 residues. Per germline, CDR1 SGHTA and CDR2 FQGNSA.

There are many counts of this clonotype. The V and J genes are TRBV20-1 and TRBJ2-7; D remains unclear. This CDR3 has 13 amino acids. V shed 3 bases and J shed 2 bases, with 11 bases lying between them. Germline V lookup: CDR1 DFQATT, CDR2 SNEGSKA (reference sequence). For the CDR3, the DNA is TGCAGTGCTAGGAACAGCCGCACCTACGAGCAGTACTTC. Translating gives CSARNSRTYEQYF.

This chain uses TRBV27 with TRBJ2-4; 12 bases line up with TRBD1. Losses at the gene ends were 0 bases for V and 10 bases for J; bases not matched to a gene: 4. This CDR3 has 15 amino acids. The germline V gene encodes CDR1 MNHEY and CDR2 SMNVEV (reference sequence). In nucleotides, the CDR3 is TGTGCCAGCAGTTTATCGGGGACAGGGGGCGCGATTCAGTACTTC. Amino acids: CASSLSGTGGAIQYF.

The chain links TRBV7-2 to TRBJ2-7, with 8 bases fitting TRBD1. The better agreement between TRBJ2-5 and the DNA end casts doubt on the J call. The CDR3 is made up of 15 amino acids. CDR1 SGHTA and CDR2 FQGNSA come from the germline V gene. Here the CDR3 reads CASSPRTGKAETQYF. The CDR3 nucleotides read TGTGCCAGCAGCCCAAGGACAGGGAAGGCGGAGACCCAGTACTTC.

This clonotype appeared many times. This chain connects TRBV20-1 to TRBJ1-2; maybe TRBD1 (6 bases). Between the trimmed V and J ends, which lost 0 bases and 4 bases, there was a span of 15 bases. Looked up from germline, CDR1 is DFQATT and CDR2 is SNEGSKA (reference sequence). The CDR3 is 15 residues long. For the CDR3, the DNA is TGCAGTGCTAGAGATAGTGGCAGGGGTGTCTATGGCTACACCTTC. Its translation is CSARDSGRGVYGYTF.

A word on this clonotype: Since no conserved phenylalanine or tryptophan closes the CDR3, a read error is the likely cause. CDR3 residues: CSARFSGDFEETQYL. The CDR3 region has the DNA TGCAGTGCCCGTTTCAGCGGCGACTTCGAAGAGACCCAGTACTTA. V gene TRBV20-1 combines with J gene TRBJ2-5, with D maybe TRBD2 (5 bases). CDR1 is DFQATT and CDR2 is SNEGSKA in the germline V gene (reference sequence). Trimming shortened V by 6 bases and J by 3 bases, and 20 bases separated the two germline ends. The CDR3 is made up of 15 amino acids.

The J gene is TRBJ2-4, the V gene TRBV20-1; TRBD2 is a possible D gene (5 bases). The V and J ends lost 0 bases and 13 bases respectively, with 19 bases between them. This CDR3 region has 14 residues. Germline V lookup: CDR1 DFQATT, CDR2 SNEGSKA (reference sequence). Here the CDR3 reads CSARDRTLYNEQYF. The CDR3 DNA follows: TGCAGTGCTAGAGACAGGACTCTCTACAATGAGCAGTACTTC.

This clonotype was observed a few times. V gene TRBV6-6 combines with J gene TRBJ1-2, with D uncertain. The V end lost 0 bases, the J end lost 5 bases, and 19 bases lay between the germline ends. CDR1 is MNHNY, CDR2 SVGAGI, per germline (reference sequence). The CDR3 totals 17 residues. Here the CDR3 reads CASSYSNPGSAPYGYTF. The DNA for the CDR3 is TGTGCCAGCAGTTACTCGAACCCGGGATCGGCCCCTTATGGCTACACCTTC.

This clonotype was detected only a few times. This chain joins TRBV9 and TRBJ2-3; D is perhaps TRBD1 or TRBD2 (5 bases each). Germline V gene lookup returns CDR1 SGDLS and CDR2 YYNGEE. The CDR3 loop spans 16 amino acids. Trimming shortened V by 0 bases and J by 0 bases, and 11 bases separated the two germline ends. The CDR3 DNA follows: TGTGCCAGCAGCGTAGATGGGGCGGGCAGCACAGATACGCAGTATTTT. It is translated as CASSVDGAGSTDTQYF.

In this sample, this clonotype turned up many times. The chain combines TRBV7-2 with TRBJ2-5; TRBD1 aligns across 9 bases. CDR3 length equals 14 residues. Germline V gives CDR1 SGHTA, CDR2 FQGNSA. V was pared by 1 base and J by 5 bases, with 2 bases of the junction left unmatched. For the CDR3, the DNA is TGTGCCAGCAGCTTAGGGACAGGGGCGGAGACCCAGTACTTC. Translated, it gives CASSLGTGAETQYF.

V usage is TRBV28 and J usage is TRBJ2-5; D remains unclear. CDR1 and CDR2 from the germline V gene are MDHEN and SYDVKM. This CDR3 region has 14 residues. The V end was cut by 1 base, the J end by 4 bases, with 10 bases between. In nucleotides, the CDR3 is TGTGCCAGCAGTTTATCGAATTGGGCAGAGACCCAGTACTTC. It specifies CASSLSNWAETQYF. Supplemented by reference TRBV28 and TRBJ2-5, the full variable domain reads DVKVTQSSRYLVKRTGEKVFLECVQDMDHENMFWYRQDPGLGLRLIYFSYDVKMKEKGDIPEGYSVSREKKERFSLILESASTNQTSMYLCASSLSNWAETQYFGPGTRLLVL.

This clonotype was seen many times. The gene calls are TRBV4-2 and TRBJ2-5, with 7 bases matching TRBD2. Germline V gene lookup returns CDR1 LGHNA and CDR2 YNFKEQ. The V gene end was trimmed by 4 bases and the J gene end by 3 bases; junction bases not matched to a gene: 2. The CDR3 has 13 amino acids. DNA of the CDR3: TGTGCCAGCAGCCGGGGGGGAGAAGAGACCCAGTACTTC. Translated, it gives CASSRGGEETQYF.

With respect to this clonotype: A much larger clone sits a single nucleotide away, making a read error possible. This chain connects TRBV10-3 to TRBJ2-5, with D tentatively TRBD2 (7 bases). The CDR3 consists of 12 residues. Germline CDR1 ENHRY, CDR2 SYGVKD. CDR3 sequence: CAISGGRETPYF. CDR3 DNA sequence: TGTGCCATATCGGGGGGCCGGGAGACCCCGTACTTC.

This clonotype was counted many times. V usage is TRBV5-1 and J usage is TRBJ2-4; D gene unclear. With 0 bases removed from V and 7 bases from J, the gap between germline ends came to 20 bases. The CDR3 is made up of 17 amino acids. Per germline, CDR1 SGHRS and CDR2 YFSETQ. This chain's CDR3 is CASSLAVGSSLGNIQYF. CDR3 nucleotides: TGCGCCAGCAGCTTGGCCGTCGGTTCTAGTCTAGGGAACATTCAGTACTTC.

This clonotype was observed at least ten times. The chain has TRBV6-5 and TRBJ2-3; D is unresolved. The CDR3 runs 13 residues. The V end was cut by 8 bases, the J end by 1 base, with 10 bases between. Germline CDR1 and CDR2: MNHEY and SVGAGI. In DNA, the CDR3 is TGTGCCAGCGGGTCCCAGGGCACAGATACGCAGTATTTT. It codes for CASGSQGTDTQYF.

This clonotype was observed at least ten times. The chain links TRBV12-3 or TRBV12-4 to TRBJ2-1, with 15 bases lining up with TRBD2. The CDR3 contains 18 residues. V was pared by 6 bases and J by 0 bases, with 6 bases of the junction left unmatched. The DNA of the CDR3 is TGTGCCAGCAGAGGACTAGCGGGGGGGCGAAGCTCCTACAATGAGCAGTTCTTC. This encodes CASRGLAGGRSSYNEQFF.

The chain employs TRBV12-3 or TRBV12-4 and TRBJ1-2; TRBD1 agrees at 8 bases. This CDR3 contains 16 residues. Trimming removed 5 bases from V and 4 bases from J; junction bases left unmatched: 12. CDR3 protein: CASSLSFSDRGYGYTF. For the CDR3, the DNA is TGTGCCAGCAGTCTTTCGTTCTCCGACAGGGGCTATGGCTACACCTTC.

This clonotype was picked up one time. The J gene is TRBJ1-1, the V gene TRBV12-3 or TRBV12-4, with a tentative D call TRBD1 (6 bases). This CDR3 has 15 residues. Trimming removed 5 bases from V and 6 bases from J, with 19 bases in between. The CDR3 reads CASSLPPGGWAEAFF. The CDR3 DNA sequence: TGTGCCAGCAGTCTTCCCCCCGGGGGCTGGGCTGAAGCTTTCTTT.

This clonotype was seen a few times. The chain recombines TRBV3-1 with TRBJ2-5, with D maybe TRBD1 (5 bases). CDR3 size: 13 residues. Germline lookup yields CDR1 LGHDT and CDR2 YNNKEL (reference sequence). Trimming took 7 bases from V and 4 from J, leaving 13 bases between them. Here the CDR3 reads CASNQGRLETQYF. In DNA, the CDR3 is TGTGCCAGCAACCAGGGCCGCTTAGAGACCCAGTACTTC.

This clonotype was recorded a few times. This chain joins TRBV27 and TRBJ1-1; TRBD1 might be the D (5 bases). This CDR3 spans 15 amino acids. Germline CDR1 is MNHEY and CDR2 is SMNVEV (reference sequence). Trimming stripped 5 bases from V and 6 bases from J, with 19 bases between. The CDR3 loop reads CASSGAGAPGAEAFF. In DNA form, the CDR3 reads TGTGCCAGCAGTGGCGCCGGGGCCCCGGGCGCTGAAGCTTTCTTT.

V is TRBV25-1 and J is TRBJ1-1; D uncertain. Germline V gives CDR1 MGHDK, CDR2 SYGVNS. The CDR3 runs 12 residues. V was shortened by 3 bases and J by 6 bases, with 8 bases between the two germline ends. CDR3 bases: TGTGCCAGCAGTGACAGGACCGCTGAAGCTTTCTTT. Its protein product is CASSDRTAEAFF.

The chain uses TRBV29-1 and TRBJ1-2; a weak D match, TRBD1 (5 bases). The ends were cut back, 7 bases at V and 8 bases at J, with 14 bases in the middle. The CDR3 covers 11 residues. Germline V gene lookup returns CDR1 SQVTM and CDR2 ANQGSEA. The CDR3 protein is CSAVWGKGYTF. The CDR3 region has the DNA TGCAGCGCTGTGTGGGGGAAAGGCTACACCTTC.

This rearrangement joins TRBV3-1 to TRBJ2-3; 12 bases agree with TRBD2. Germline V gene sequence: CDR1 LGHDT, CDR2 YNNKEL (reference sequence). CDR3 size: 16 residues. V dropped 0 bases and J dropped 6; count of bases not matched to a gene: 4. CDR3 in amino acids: CASSQEGLAGGDTQYF. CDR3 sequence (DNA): TGTGCCAGCAGCCAAGAAGGCCTAGCGGGGGGGGATACGCAGTATTTT.

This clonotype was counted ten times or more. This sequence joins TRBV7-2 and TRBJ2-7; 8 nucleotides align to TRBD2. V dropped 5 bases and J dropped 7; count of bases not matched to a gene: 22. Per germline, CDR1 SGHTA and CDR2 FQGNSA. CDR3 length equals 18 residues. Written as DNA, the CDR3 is TGTGCCAGCAGCCTACACAGAGAGAGTCTGCGGGGGGCGTCGGAGCAGTACTTC. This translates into CASSLHRESLRGASEQYF.

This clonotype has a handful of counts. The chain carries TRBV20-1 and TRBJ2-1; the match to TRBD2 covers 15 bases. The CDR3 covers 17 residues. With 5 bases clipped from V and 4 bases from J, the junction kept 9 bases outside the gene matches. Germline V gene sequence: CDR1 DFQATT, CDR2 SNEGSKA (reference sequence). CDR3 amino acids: CSAYGGLAGGLYNEQFF. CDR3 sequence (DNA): TGCAGTGCTTATGGCGGACTAGCGGGGGGGCTTTACAATGAGCAGTTCTTC.

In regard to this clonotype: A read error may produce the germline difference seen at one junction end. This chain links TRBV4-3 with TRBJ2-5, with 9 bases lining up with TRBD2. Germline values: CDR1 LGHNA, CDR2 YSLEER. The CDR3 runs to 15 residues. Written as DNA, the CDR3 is TGCGCCAGCAACCAAGAGGGCGGGGGGGCGGAGACCCAGTACTTC. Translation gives CASNQEGGGAETQYF.

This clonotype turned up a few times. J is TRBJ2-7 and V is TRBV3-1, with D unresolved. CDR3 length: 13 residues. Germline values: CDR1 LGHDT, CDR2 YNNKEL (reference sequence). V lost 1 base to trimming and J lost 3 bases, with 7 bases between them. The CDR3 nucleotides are TGTGCCAGCAGCCAAGCCGGCAACTACGAGCAGTACTTC. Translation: CASSQAGNYEQYF.

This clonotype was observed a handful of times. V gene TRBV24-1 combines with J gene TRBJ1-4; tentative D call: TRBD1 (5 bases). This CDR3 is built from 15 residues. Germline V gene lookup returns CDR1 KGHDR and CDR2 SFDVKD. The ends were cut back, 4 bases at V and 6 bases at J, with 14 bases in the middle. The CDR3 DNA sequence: TGTGCCACCAGTGACCCTCAGGGAAGGGATGAAAAACTGTTTTTT. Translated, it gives CATSDPQGRDEKLFF.